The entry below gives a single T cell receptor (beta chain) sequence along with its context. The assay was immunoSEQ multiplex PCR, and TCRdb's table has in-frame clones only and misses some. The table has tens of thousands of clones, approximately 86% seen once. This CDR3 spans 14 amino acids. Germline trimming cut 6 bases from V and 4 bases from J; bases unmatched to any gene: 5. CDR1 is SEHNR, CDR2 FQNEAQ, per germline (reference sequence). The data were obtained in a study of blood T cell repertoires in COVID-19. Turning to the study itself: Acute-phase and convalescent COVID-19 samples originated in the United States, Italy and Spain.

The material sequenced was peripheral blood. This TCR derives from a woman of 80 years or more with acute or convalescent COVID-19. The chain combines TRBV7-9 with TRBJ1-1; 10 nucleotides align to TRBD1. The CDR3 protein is CASSSTGGGTEAFF. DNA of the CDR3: TGTGCCAGCAGTTCGACAGGGGGCGGCACTGAAGCTTTCTTT. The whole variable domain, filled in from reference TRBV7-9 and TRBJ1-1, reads DTGVSQNPRHKITKRGQNVTFRCDPISEHNRLYWYRQTLGQGPEFLTYFQNEAQLEKSRLLSDRFSAERPKGSFSTLEIQRTEQGDSAMYLCASSSTGGGTEAFFGQGTRLTVV.